This T cell receptor (beta chain) was sequenced during a study of blood T cells in healthy people across ages. Notes on the study in general: Diversity of TCR beta correlated strongly with naive T cell percentage.

Every donor gave roughly 9.2 milliliters of peripheral blood. CDR1 is SNHLY and CDR2 is FYNNEI in the germline V gene. This CDR3 is 14 amino acids long. Notes on this clonotype: Its matching antigen is unknown. A much larger clone is a single base away; this may be a read error.

With a J-beta primer mix and a sample-barcoded 5' primer, a second PCR ran about 7 to 12 cycles. A tag from a template-switch adaptor with 12 random nucleotides marked each cDNA molecule. TCRdb passed the 5' RACE reads through MiXCR, listing each CDR3 protein once. The repertoire holds about 670,000 distinct CDR3 sequences, with over 40% as singletons. Sequencing was carried out using blood. This chain joins TRBV2 and TRBJ2-1, with TRBD2 as a possible D gene (6 bases). The end of the DNA aligns better with TRBJ2-7, so the J call may be wrong. The source is a woman of 80 years or more in good health. The CDR3, as DNA: TGTGCCAGCCAGCTTGGCGGGGTTTACAATGAGCAGTACTTC. Protein sequence: CASQLGGVYNEQYF.